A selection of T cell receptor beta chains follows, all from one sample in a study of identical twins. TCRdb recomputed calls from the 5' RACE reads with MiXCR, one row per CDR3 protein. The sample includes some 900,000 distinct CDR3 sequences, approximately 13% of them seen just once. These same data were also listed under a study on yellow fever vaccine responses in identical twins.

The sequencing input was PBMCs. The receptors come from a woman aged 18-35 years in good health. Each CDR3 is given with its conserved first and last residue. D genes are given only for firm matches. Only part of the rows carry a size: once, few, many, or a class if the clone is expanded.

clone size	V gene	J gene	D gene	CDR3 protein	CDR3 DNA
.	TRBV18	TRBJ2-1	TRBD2	CASSVLAGDGEQFF	TGTGCCAGCTCTGTCCTAGCGGGGGATGGTGAGCAGTTCTTC
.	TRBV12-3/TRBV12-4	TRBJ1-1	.	CASSLLGLGTEAFF	TGTGCCAGCAGTCTATTGGGGTTGGGCACTGAAGCTTTCTTT
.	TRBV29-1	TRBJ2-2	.	CSVDPDRTGELFF	TGCAGCGTTGACCCAGACCGGACCGGGGAGCTGTTTTTT
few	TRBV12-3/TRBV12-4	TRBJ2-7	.	CASSLEGADEQYF	TGTGCCAGCAGTTTAGAAGGGGCGGACGAGCAGTACTTC
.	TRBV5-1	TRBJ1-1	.	CASSLSVGDTEAFF	TGCGCCAGCAGCTTGTCGGTTGGGGACACTGAAGCTTTCTTT
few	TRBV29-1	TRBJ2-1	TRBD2	CSAGLAGDEQFF	TGCAGCGCTGGACTAGCGGGGGATGAGCAGTTCTTC
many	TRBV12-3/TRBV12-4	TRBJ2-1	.	CASRHDLMGYNEQFF	TGTGCCAGCAGACACGACTTGATGGGCTACAATGAGCAGTTCTTC
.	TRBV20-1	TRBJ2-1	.	CSADLGTHNEQFF	TGCAGTGCGGACCTAGGGACTCACAATGAGCAGTTCTTC
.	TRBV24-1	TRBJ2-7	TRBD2	CATGPAGAYEQYF	TGTGCCACCGGGCCAGCGGGAGCGTACGAGCAGTACTTC
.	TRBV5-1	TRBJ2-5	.	CASSPSTEETQYF	TGCGCCAGCAGCCCATCAACGGAAGAGACCCAGTACTTC
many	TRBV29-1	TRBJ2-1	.	CSVGNSEQFF	TGCAGCGTTGGGAACAGTGAGCAGTTCTTC
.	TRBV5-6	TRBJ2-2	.	CASSLVYGTGELFF	TGTGCCAGCAGCTTGGTTTATGGCACCGGGGAGCTGTTTTTT
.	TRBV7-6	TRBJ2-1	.	CASSITRMGHNEQFF	TGTGCCAGCAGCATCACTAGGATGGGGCACAATGAGCAGTTCTTC
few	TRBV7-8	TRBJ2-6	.	CASRISGANVLTF	TGTGCCAGCAGGATATCTGGGGCCAACGTCCTGACTTTC
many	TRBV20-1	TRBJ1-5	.	CSARLGGNQPQHF	TGCAGTGCTAGATTGGGGGGCAATCAGCCCCAGCATTTT
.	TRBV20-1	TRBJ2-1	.	CSARDLGGLGSYIEQFF	TGCAGTGCTAGAGATCTGGGCGGGTTAGGATCCTACATTGAGCAGTTCTTC
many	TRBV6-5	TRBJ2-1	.	CASRTNNEQFF	TGTGCCAGCCGTACGAACAATGAGCAGTTCTTC
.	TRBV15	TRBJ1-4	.	CATSRGQPPSNEKLFF	TGTGCCACCAGCAGAGGCCAGCCACCGAGTAATGAAAAACTGTTTTTT
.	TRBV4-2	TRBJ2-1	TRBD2	CASSPTSGSWSSYNEQFF	TGTGCCAGCAGCCCGACTAGCGGGAGTTGGAGCTCCTACAATGAGCAGTTCTTC
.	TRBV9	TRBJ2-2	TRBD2	CASSVGTTTGELFF	TGTGCCAGCAGCGTTGGGACTACTACCGGGGAGCTGTTTTTT
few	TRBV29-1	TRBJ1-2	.	CSVEDRGGGGYGYTF	TGCAGCGTTGAAGATCGCGGAGGGGGGGGCTATGGCTACACCTTC
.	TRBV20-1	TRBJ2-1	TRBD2	CSARGPSGGYNEQFF	TGCAGTGCTAGGGGCCCTAGCGGGGGGTACAATGAGCAGTTCTTC
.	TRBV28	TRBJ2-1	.	CASSLGLLKNEQFF	TGTGCCAGCAGTCTGGGACTCCTAAAGAATGAGCAGTTCTTC
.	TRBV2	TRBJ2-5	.	CASGSTGHGGQETQYF	TGTGCCAGCGGATCCACGGGACATGGAGGGCAAGAGACCCAGTACTTC
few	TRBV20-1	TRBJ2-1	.	CSASKYLGENEQFF	TGCAGTGCTAGTAAATATTTGGGGGAGAATGAGCAGTTCTTC
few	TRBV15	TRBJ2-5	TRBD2	CATSRGGGTQYF	TGTGCCACCAGCAGAGGGGGGGGGACCCAGTACTTC
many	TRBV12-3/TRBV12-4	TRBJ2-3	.	CASSLARGSDTQYF	TGTGCCAGCAGTTTAGCGCGTGGCTCAGATACGCAGTATTTT
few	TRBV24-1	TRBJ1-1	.	CATSAGRDVTEAFF	TGTGCCACCAGCGCCGGTAGGGATGTCACTGAAGCTTTCTTT